The source of this T cell receptor beta chain is a study of shared clonotypes between healthy human individuals. Germline-derived CDR1 and CDR2 are LNHNV and YYDKDF (reference sequence). The V end lost 6 bases, the J end lost 5 bases, and 14 bases lay between the germline ends. The length of the CDR3 is 13 residues. The genomic DNA of each subset was split evenly across several immunoSEQ plates. Some clones are missing from TCRdb's copy, which holds only in-frame ones; the method was immunoSEQ multiplex PCR. This table has about 2.1 million clones, just over 90% appearing once. CD8 cells classed as naive were CD45RO-negative and positively selected for CCR7, excluding terminally differentiated effector memory CD45RA+ cells. Study outcomes and limitations: Generation probabilities of non-shared clonotypes were lower (relative to those shared by all four donors).

Points on this clone: Its target is unknown.

V usage is TRBV15 and J usage is TRBJ2-7, with a tentative D call TRBD2 (7 bases). Sequencing input: naive CD8+ T cells from PBMCs. The receptor was derived from a man between 18 and 35 years old in good health. Some clones in this sample may be carry-over from other donors' samples. The DNA of the CDR3 is TGTGCCACCAGAGGGGGGGGTATCAACGAGCAGTACTTC. It is translated as CATRGGGINEQYF.